The sequence of this TCR beta chain was determined in a study of control samples from healthy donors and cancer patients. The data were produced by immunoSEQ multiplex PCR, yet TCRdb's version contains in-frame clones alone and is incomplete. Counted here are some 150,000 clones, 90% to 95% occurring once; the ten biggest clones make up roughly 4%. This clone was counted once. V shed 0 bases and J shed 6 bases, with 15 bases lying between them. Germline V gene lookup returns CDR1 ENHRY and CDR2 SYGVKD. The CDR3 spans 16 residues. The rearrangement joins TRBV10-3 to TRBJ1-5; D might be TRBD1 (6 bases). Sequences were obtained from blood. The clonotype originates from a woman aged 55-69 years in good health. CDR3 coding DNA: TGTGCCATCAGTGAGTCGACGGGCAGGGGTGGTCAGCCCCAGCATTTT. It specifies CAISESTGRGGQPQHF.